These 29 T cell receptor beta chains originate from one sample sequenced in a study of T cell repertoires in cytomegalovirus infection (dated by TCRdb to 2018 to 2020). Sequencing was carried out with an Illumina HiSeq 1500. TCRdb reprocessing: public reads trimmed at Q25 with fastp, clones called with MiXCR, in-frame beta chains kept. Identical CDR3 protein sequences are pooled into one entry, listed with their most common genes and DNA. For this sample there are roughly 320,000 distinct CDR3 sequences; 8% to 10% appear just once. The top ten clones comprise 3.5% to 4.5% of the sample. Sequenced material: PBMCs. The receptors derive from a human donor in good health (CMV status not recorded). Some clones in this sample may be carry-over from other donors' samples.

There are many counts of this clonotype. As DNA, the CDR3 is TGTGCCAGCAGCCCTCACGAGGGGGGAATGAGAACTGAAGCTTTCTTT. Protein: CASSPHEGGMRTEAFF. The V call is TRBV7-3, the J call TRBJ1-1; possible D gene TRBD1, 6 bases. Trimming took off 5 bases at V and 5 bases at J, with 21 bases between the two ends. Germline CDR1 reads SGHTA; CDR2 reads FQGTGA. This CDR3 contains 16 residues.

V gene TRBV7-2 combines with J gene TRBJ2-3; the D gene is possibly TRBD2 (6 bases). The CDR3 runs to 17 residues. V lost 2 bases to trimming and J lost 2 bases, with 17 bases between them. From germline, CDR1 is SGHTA and CDR2 FQGNSA. The CDR3 spells CASSLIRGGRTTDTQYF. For the CDR3, the DNA is TGTGCCAGCAGCTTAATACGAGGAGGGAGGACCACAGATACGCAGTATTTT.

This clonotype was recorded at least ten times. The chain joins TRBV7-6 to TRBJ1-1; 8 bases map to TRBD1. The CDR3 consists of 14 residues. Germline CDR1 SGHVS, CDR2 FNYEAQ. J lost 4 bases, V lost 5 bases, and 6 bases had no gene match. CDR3 in DNA: TGTGCCAGCAGCGGACAGGGTAGGGGCACTGAAGCTTTCTTT. Translation: CASSGQGRGTEAFF.

The sample holds many counts of this clonotype. This chain uses TRBV7-8 with TRBJ2-4; 10 bases are shared with TRBD2. This CDR3 spans 20 amino acids. Per the germline V gene, CDR1 is SGHVS and CDR2 is FQNEAQ. V was pared by 5 bases and J by 7 bases, with 23 bases of the junction left unmatched. CDR3 residues: CASSPGRVAGGPLRWNIQYF. The CDR3 DNA is TGTGCCAGCAGCCCCGGGAGGGTAGCGGGAGGCCCGTTGCGGTGGAACATTCAGTACTTC.

Worth noting for this clonotype: Because the CDR3 is missing its conserved closing phenylalanine or tryptophan, this is likely a read error. This chain links TRBV20-1 with TRBJ2-2; D is undetermined. The CDR3 is 14 residues long. V lost 1 base and J lost 7, with 13 bases in between. Germline assignment: CDR1 DFQATT and CDR2 SNEGSKA (reference sequence). DNA for the CDR3: TGCAGTGCTAGAGGAAACGCTTATGGCGGGGAGCTGTTTTCT. Protein product: CSARGNAYGGELFS.

There are a few counts of this clonotype. The CDR3 spells CASSDLALAGAYNEQFF. The CDR3 nucleotides read TGTGCCAGCAGCGATCTAGCCCTAGCGGGAGCCTACAATGAGCAGTTCTTC. The J gene is TRBJ2-1, the V gene TRBV7-2, with 10 bases fitting TRBD2. This CDR3 spans 17 amino acids. Germline V CDR1 and CDR2: SGHTA, FQGNSA. The trim removed 5 bases at V and 2 bases at J, leaving 9 bases unmatched.

This clonotype was found a few times. This chain links TRBV7-2 with TRBJ2-1, with D uncertain. This CDR3 has 13 amino acids. CDR1 is SGHTA and CDR2 is FQGNSA in the germline V gene. Deletions cut 4 bases from V and 9 bases from J, with 13 bases between. Here the CDR3 DNA reads TGTGCCAGCAGCTCTTCTCGCTATACTGAGCAGTTCTTC. It encodes CASSSSRYTEQFF.

This clonotype has only a few counts. V and J are TRBV7-2 and TRBJ2-1; D may be TRBD2 (7 bases). From germline, CDR1 is SGHTA and CDR2 FQGNSA. The CDR3 runs to 15 residues. The germline V and J ends were trimmed by 6 bases and 7 bases, with 19 bases remaining between them. As DNA, the CDR3 is TGTGCCAGCAGTTCGCAAGGGGGGGGGGGGAATGAGCAGTTCTTC. It yields the protein CASSSQGGGGNEQFF.

The chain combines TRBV5-4 with TRBJ1-4; no definite D call. Germline assignment: CDR1 SGHNT and CDR2 YYREEE (reference sequence). CDR3 length: 16 amino acids. V gave up 1 base and J gave up 0 bases, with 10 bases separating them. As DNA, the CDR3 is TGTGCCAGCAGCTTGCGGGCGGCCGCAACTAATGAAAAACTGTTTTTT. The encoded protein is CASSLRAAATNEKLFF. Full variable domain (remainder filled in from reference TRBV5-4 and TRBJ1-4): ETGVTQSPTHLIKTRGQQVTLRCSSQSGHNTVSWYQQALGQGPQFIFQYYREEENGRGNFPPRFSGLQFPNYSSELNVNALELDDSALYLCASSLRAAATNEKLFFGSGTQLSVL.

This clonotype was recorded a few times. The chain is built from TRBV7-9 and TRBJ2-7, with 9 bases identical to TRBD1. Germline-derived CDR1 and CDR2 are SEHNR and FQNEAQ (reference sequence). After removal of 2 bases from V and 4 bases from J, the junction contained 6 bases not matched to a gene. The CDR3 totals 15 residues. Here the CDR3 DNA reads TGTGCCAGCAGCTTATTCGACAGGGGGATGTACGAGCAGTACTTC. Translation gives CASSLFDRGMYEQYF.

The V call is TRBV28, the J call TRBJ1-2; 12 positions agree with TRBD1. CDR1 and CDR2 from the germline V gene are MDHEN and SYDVKM. The CDR3 totals 15 residues. Trimming removed 6 bases from V and 5 bases from J; junction bases left unmatched: 7. CDR3 region: CASRWGTGGAYGYTF. In nucleotides, the CDR3 is TGTGCCAGCAGATGGGGGACAGGGGGCGCATATGGCTACACCTTC.

This clonotype was seen repeatedly, ten times or more. CDR3 region: CASSFSSGGRYNEQFF. The CDR3 bases are TGTGCCAGCAGTTTTTCTAGCGGGGGCCGCTACAATGAGCAGTTCTTC. The chain is built from TRBV6-1 and TRBJ2-1, with 10 bases identical to TRBD2. The CDR3 sequence is 16 residues long. The germline V gene has CDR1 MNHNS and CDR2 SASEGT. V was clipped by 5 bases and J by 3 bases; unmatched bases: 7.

This clonotype came up many times. The chain uses TRBV7-2 and TRBJ2-1; 12 bases fit TRBD2. Germline CDR1 and CDR2: SGHTA and FQGNSA. The CDR3 spans 15 residues. V dropped 1 base and J dropped 8; count of bases not matched to a gene: 3. The CDR3 is CASSLDGLAGYEQFF. DNA for the CDR3: TGTGCCAGCAGCTTAGATGGACTAGCGGGGTATGAGCAGTTCTTC. Filled out from reference TRBV7-2 and TRBJ2-1, the complete variable domain reads GAGVSQSPSNKVTEKGKDVELRCDPISGHTALYWYRQSLGQGLEFLIYFQGNSAPDKSGLPSDRFSAERTGGSVSTLTIQRTQQEDSAVYLCASSLDGLAGYEQFFGPGTRLTVL.

This clonotype has only a few counts. This chain joins TRBV7-2 and TRBJ1-2, with D hard to call. Trimming left V 4 bases short and J 4 bases short, with 13 bases between. Germline CDR1 reads SGHTA; CDR2 reads FQGNSA. This CDR3 region has 14 residues. CDR3 amino acids: CASSSNTAIYGYTF. DNA for the CDR3: TGTGCCAGCAGCTCCAACACGGCGATCTATGGCTACACCTTC.

The rearrangement uses TRBV9 and TRBJ2-1, with 9 bases lining up with TRBD2. The CDR3 is 19 amino acids. J lost 7 bases, V lost 0 bases, and 17 bases had no gene match. The germline gives CDR1 SGDLS, CDR2 YYNGEE. CDR3 DNA: TGTGCCAGCAGCGTAGTGGGGGGGCTAGCGGGAATCCCCACAAATGAGCAGTTCTTC. Its protein is CASSVVGGLAGIPTNEQFF.

Many counts were recorded for this clonotype. The chain employs TRBV13 and TRBJ1-3; D is perhaps TRBD1 (6 bases). V lost 4 bases and J 7 bases, leaving 17 bases between the germline ends. There are 15 residues in the CDR3. Germline CDR1 and CDR2: PRHDT and FYEKMQ (reference sequence). This CDR3 reads CASSSADRGQNTIYF. In nucleotides, the CDR3 is TGTGCCAGCAGCTCGGCGGACCGAGGACAGAACACCATATATTTT.

This clonotype was counted only a few times. V gene TRBV4-3 combines with J gene TRBJ1-5, with D tentatively TRBD1 (6 bases). V was cut by 0 bases and J by 0 bases, with 12 bases left in between. This CDR3 is built from 17 residues. Germline V gene sequence: CDR1 LGHNA, CDR2 YSLEER. As DNA, the CDR3 is TGCGCCAGCAGCCAAGATCGATGGGGGGCTAGCAATCAGCCCCAGCATTTT. Protein sequence: CASSQDRWGASNQPQHF.

The J gene is TRBJ1-2, the V gene TRBV7-2; a possible D gene is TRBD1 (5 bases). Trimming took 6 bases from V and 4 from J, leaving 24 bases between them. Germline V gives CDR1 SGHTA, CDR2 FQGNSA. The CDR3 has 17 amino acids. CDR3 amino acids: CASSPQGRTPTSYGYTF. Here the CDR3 DNA reads TGTGCCAGCAGTCCGCAGGGTAGGACCCCTACTAGCTATGGCTACACCTTC.

The genes are TRBV6-1 and TRBJ2-2, with TRBD2 matching 11 bases. Trimming took 6 bases from V and 3 from J; bases not matched to a gene: 9. Germline CDR1 is MNHNS and CDR2 is SASEGT. This CDR3 spans 17 amino acids. CDR3 DNA sequence: TGTGCCAGCAGACGAGTCCTAGCGGGGGGATACACCGGGGAGCTGTTTTTT. Its translation: CASRRVLAGGYTGELFF.

The gene calls are TRBV12-3 or TRBV12-4 and TRBJ2-4; perhaps TRBD1 as D (6 bases). V shed 6 bases and J shed 2 bases, with 11 bases lying between them. The CDR3 totals 14 residues. The CDR3 sequence is CASRATGTKNIQYF. DNA of the CDR3: TGTGCCAGCAGGGCAACAGGGACCAAAAACATTCAGTACTTC.

This clonotype occurred many times. This chain uses TRBV7-2 with TRBJ1-5; TRBD1 might be the D (6 bases). The V end was cut by 5 bases, the J end by 7 bases, with 18 bases between. The CDR3 consists of 15 residues. Per the germline V gene, CDR1 is SGHTA and CDR2 is FQGNSA. Here the CDR3 reads CASSAYLRGEQPQHF. CDR3 DNA: TGTGCCAGCAGCGCCTACCTGAGGGGGGAACAGCCCCAGCATTTT.

The chain joins TRBV28 to TRBJ1-1; maybe TRBD1 (5 bases). Trimming removed 5 bases from V and 10 bases from J, with 20 bases in between. The CDR3 has 14 amino acids. Germline-derived CDR1 and CDR2 are MDHEN and SYDVKM. As DNA, the CDR3 is TGTGCCAGCAGTCCCGCGAGAGGGGCGCGGGGAGCTTTCTTT. Translation gives CASSPARGARGAFF.

This clonotype was detected a few times. The chain combines TRBV13 with TRBJ2-2, with unresolved D. Germline loops: CDR1 PRHDT, CDR2 FYEKMQ (reference sequence). V shed 3 bases and J shed 5 bases, with 7 bases lying between them. CDR3 length: 13 residues. DNA of the CDR3: TGTGCCAGCAGCTTCCTTCCGACCGGGGAGCTGTTTTTT. It specifies CASSFLPTGELFF. Full variable domain (missing parts from reference TRBV13 and TRBJ2-2): AAGVIQSPRHLIKEKRETATLKCYPIPRHDTVYWYQQGPGQDPQFLISFYEKMQSDKGSIPDRFSAQQFSDYHSELNMSSLELGDSALYFCASSFLPTGELFFGEGSRLTVL.

This clonotype was seen at least ten times. V gene TRBV7-6 combines with J gene TRBJ2-1; the match to TRBD2 covers 8 bases. The CDR3 consists of 18 residues. J lost 1 base, V lost 1 base, and 9 bases had no gene match. CDR1 SGHVS and CDR2 FNYEAQ come from the germline V gene. DNA of the CDR3: TGTGCCAGCAGCTTAGAAACATCGGGAGGGCCGTCCTACAATGAGCAGTTCTTC. The encoded protein is CASSLETSGGPSYNEQFF.

This clonotype has only a few counts. The J gene is TRBJ2-1, the V gene TRBV7-2; D might be TRBD1 or TRBD2, each matching 5 bases. The germline CDR1 and CDR2 sequences are SGHTA and FQGNSA. The length of the CDR3 is 11 residues. V gave up 4 bases and J gave up 14 bases, with 12 bases separating them. CDR3 residues: CASSSGAKKFF. CDR3 nucleotide sequence: TGTGCCAGCAGCTCCGGGGCTAAGAAGTTCTTC.

The CDR3 region is CASSLEGLGPGELFF. The CDR3 bases are TGTGCCAGCAGCTTAGAAGGACTAGGCCCCGGGGAGCTGTTTTTT. J is TRBJ2-2 and V is TRBV7-2, with 7 bases aligning to TRBD2. The CDR3 runs 15 residues. Germline CDR1 reads SGHTA; CDR2 reads FQGNSA. V was clipped by 1 base and J by 6 bases; unmatched bases: 5.

The DNA of the CDR3 is TGTGCCAGCAGGAGGGCGGACAGGGGCAATCAGCCCCAGCATTTT. It is translated as CASRRADRGNQPQHF. V usage is TRBV6-2 or TRBV6-3 and J usage is TRBJ1-5; 8 bases map to TRBD1. After removal of 6 bases from V and 2 bases from J, the junction contained 6 bases not matched to a gene. Germline V CDR1 and CDR2: MNHEY, SVGEGT. The CDR3 contains 15 residues.

Here the CDR3 DNA reads TGTGCCAGCAGTTCTAGGGGGGGCGGAACTAATGAAAAACTGTTTTTT. It is translated as CASSSRGGGTNEKLFF. The chain combines TRBV6-5 with TRBJ1-4, with a weak D call TRBD1 (6 bases). Trimming pared 4 bases from V and 1 base from J, leaving 13 bases between. This CDR3 contains 16 residues. CDR1 MNHEY and CDR2 SVGAGI come from the germline V gene.

This clonotype appeared a few times. This chain uses TRBV6-6 with TRBJ1-1; 11 nucleotides match TRBD1. V lost 1 base and J lost 1; bases outside the gene matches: 8. The CDR3 loop spans 18 amino acids. In germline, CDR1 is MNHNY, CDR2 SVGAGI (reference sequence). The CDR3 is CASSYWGQGGTTNTEAFF. The CDR3 coding sequence is TGTGCCAGCAGTTACTGGGGACAGGGGGGAACGACGAACACTGAAGCTTTCTTT.